The 3 T cell receptor beta chains listed next were all sequenced from one sample in a study of response to subunit inactivated influenza vaccine. TCRdb analysed the RT-PCR reads with MiXCR anew, one entry per CDR3 protein. The data hold roughly 540,000 distinct CDR3 sequences, with roughly 25% observed a single time. The same specimen was also included in a second study, on T cells expressing NK-cell markers. That paper adds: Template switching by 5'RACE with UMIs generated the TCR beta cDNA.

The specimen was CD4+ T cells sorted from PBMCs, collected about 12 days after vaccination. These receptors were taken from a man aged 45 to 65 who received an inactivated influenza vaccine.

The J gene is TRBJ2-5, the V gene TRBV28, with 8 nucleotides matching TRBD2. The germline gives CDR1 MDHEN, CDR2 SYDVKM. The CDR3 spans 16 residues. Trimming at V came to 5 bases and at J to 3 bases, leaving 11 bases not matched to a gene. The CDR3, as DNA: TGTGCCAGCAGTCCCTACGCGGGAGGAATTGAAGAGACCCAGTACTTC. This translates into CASSPYAGGIEETQYF.

This clonotype was detected a few times. The V call is TRBV20-1, the J call TRBJ1-6, with a possible D match to TRBD1 (5 bases). Germline V gene sequence: CDR1 DFQATT, CDR2 SNEGSKA (reference sequence). V dropped 3 bases and J dropped 6 bases, with 15 bases sitting between them. This CDR3 region has 15 residues. The CDR3 DNA reads as TGCAGTGCTAGTTACCGGGACCGATCTAATTCACCCCTCCACTTT. This codes for CSASYRDRSNSPLHF.

This clonotype was found a few times. The gene calls are TRBV7-2 and TRBJ2-3; TRBD1 matches 7 bases. Germline loops: CDR1 SGHTA, CDR2 FQGNSA. Trimming removed 3 bases from V and 9 bases from J; junction bases left unmatched: 6. The CDR3 totals 13 residues. The CDR3: CASSFTPGQTQYF. The CDR3 DNA follows: TGTGCCAGCAGCTTTACTCCGGGACAGACGCAGTATTTT.